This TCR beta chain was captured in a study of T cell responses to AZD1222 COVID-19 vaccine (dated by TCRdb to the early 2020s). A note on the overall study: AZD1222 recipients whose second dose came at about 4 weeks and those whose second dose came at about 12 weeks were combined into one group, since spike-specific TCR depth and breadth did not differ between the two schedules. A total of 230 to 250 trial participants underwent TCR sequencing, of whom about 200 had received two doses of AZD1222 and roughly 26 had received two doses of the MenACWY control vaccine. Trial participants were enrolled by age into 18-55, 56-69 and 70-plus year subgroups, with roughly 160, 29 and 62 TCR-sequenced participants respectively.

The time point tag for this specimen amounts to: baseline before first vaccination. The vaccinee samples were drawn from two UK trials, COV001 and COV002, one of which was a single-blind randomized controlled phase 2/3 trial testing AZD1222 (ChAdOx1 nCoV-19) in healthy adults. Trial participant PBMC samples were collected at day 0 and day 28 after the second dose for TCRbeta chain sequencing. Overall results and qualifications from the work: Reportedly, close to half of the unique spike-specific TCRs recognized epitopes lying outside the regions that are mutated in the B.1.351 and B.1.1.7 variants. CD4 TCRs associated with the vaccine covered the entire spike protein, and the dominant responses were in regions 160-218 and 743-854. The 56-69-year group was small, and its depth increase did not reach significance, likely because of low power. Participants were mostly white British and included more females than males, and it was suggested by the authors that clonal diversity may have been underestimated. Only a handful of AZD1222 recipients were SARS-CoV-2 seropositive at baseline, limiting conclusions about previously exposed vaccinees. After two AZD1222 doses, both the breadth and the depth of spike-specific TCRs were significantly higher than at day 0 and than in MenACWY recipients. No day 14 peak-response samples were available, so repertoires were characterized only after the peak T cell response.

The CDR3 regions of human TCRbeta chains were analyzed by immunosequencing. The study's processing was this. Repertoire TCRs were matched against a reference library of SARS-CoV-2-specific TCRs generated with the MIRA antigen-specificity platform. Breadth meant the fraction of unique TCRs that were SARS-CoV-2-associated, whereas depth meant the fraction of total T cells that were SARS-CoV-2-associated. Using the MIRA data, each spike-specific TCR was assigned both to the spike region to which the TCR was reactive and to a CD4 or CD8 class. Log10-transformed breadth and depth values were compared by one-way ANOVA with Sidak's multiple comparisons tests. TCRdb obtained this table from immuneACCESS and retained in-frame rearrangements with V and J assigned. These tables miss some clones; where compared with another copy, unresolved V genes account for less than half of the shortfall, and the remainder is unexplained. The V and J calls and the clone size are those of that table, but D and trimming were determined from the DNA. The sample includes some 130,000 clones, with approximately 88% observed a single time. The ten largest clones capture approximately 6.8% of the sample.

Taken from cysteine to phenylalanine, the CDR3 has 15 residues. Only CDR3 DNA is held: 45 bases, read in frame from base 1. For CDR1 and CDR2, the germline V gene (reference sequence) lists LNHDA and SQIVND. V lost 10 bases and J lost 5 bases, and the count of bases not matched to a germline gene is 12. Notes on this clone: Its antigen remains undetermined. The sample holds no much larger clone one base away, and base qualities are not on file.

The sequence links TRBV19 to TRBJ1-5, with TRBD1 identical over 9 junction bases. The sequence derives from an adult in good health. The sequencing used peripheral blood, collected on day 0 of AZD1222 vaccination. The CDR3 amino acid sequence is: CATSPSTGGYQPQHF. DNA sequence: TGTGCCACTTCCCCTTCGACAGGGGGTTATCAGCCCCAGCATTTT. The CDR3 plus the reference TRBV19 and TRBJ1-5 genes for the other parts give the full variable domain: DGGITQSPKYLFRKEGQNVTLSCEQNLNHDAMYWYRQDPGQGLRLIYYSQIVNDFQKGDIAEGYSVSREKKESFPLTVTSAQKNPTAFYLCATSPSTGGYQPQHFGDGTRLSIL.